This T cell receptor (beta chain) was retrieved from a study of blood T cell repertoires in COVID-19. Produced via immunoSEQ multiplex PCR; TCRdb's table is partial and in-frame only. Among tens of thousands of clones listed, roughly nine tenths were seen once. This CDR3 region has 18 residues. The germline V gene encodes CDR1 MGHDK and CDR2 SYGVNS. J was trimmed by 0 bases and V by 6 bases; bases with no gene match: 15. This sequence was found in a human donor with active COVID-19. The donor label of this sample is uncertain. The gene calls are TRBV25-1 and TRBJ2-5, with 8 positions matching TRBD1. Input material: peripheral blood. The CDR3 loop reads CASRAGTGDTYNQETQYF. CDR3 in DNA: TGTGCCAGCAGAGCCGGGACAGGAGATACCTACAACCAAGAGACCCAGTACTTC.